Below, 24 T cell receptor beta chains from the same sample are listed, as sequenced in a study of regulatory T cells in long-lasting Graves disease. Relying on iRepertoire HTBI primers and Arm-PCR of CDR3 regions, the team built TCR beta libraries. Using its own MiXCR run on the multiplex PCR reads, TCRdb lists one record per CDR3 protein. This sample carries 500,000 or so distinct CDR3 sequences, roughly 15% of them seen once, and the ten largest clones take approximately 17%. Time point meaning: newly diagnosed GD, antithyroid drugs for less than 3 months. Scientists built the TCR library using RNA that was extracted from PBMCs. Another study also made use of these data, one on T cells in Graves' hyperthyroidism and ophthalmopathy.

The source material was peripheral blood mononuclear cells (PBMCs), sampled at new diagnosis, from a patient treated with antithyroid drugs. These receptor sequences come from a woman in her forties or fifties with Graves disease.

This clonotype was picked up a small number of times. V gene TRBV5-6 combines with J gene TRBJ2-7, with D perhaps TRBD1 (5 bases). The ends were cut back, 4 bases at V and 5 bases at J, with 16 bases in the middle. This CDR3 is 14 amino acids long. Germline V lookup: CDR1 SGHDT, CDR2 YYEEEE. CDR3 sequence reads: CASSPPQGLNEQYF. CDR3 DNA: TGTGCCAGCAGCCCCCCGCAGGGCTTAAACGAGCAGTACTTC.

Ten or more counts support this clonotype. The DNA for the CDR3 is TGTGCCAGCAGTTTAGTGTTGAGGGGGCCATTCACGACTGAAGCTTTCTTT. It specifies CASSLVLRGPFTTEAFF. This chain uses TRBV28 with TRBJ1-1; TRBD1 aligns across 7 bases. CDR1 and CDR2 from the germline V gene are MDHEN and SYDVKM. CDR3 length equals 17 residues. J lost 5 bases, V lost 2 bases, and 14 bases had no gene match. Full variable domain (outside the CDR3, taken from reference TRBV28 and TRBJ1-1): DVKVTQSSRYLVKRTGEKVFLECVQDMDHENMFWYRQDPGLGLRLIYFSYDVKMKEKGDIPEGYSVSREKKERFSLILESASTNQTSMYLCASSLVLRGPFTTEAFFGQGTRLTVV.

The sample holds many counts of this clonotype. V gene TRBV5-1 combines with J gene TRBJ2-7; either TRBD1 or TRBD2 may fit D (5 bases each). The germline V gene has CDR1 SGHRS and CDR2 YFSETQ. Trimming cost V 4 bases and J 2 bases, with 13 bases left between them. This CDR3 has 14 residues. The CDR3, as DNA: TGCGCCAGCAGCCTCGTAGTGGGGGCCTACGAGCAGTACTTC. It is translated as CASSLVVGAYEQYF.

This clonotype was detected many times. The V gene is TRBV12-3 or TRBV12-4, the J gene TRBJ2-3; D gene uncertain. The ends were cut back, 6 bases at V and 4 bases at J, with 14 bases in the middle. CDR3 size: 14 residues. CDR3 nucleotides: TGTGCCAGCAGCCTCACACGTCAGTCAGATACGCAGTATTTT. It is translated as CASSLTRQSDTQYF.

The rearrangement links TRBV12-3 or TRBV12-4 to TRBJ2-4, with 12 bases fitting TRBD1. The CDR3 runs 18 residues. Losses at the gene ends were 6 bases for V and 7 bases for J; bases not matched to a gene: 16. CDR3 loop: CASSWGQGALGPGNIQYF. The CDR3 coding sequence is TGTGCCAGCAGCTGGGGACAGGGGGCGCTTGGCCCCGGGAACATTCAGTACTTC.

A few counts support this clonotype. The chain uses TRBV29-1 and TRBJ2-1, with no clear D. This CDR3 contains 11 residues. Germline loops: CDR1 SQVTM, CDR2 ANQGSEA. The V end lost 6 bases, the J end lost 7 bases, and 10 bases lay between the germline ends. The CDR3 loop reads CSVRLANEQFF. CDR3 sequence (DNA): TGCAGCGTCCGGTTGGCGAATGAGCAGTTCTTC.

The chain has TRBV5-4 and TRBJ2-5, with 8 bases fitting TRBD2. From germline, CDR1 is SGHNT and CDR2 YYREEE (reference sequence). The V segment lost 2 bases and the J segment 1 base; nucleotides outside the gene matches: 4. This CDR3 is 15 amino acids long. The CDR3 DNA reads as TGTGCCAGCAGCTTTACTAGCGGAGGCCAAGAGACCCAGTACTTC. Translated, it gives CASSFTSGGQETQYF.

This clonotype showed up many times. CDR3 nucleotides: TGTGCCAGCAGTTACCAAGGGCTAGCGGGAAGACAAGAGACCCAGTACTTC. It is translated as CASSYQGLAGRQETQYF. The J gene is TRBJ2-5, the V gene TRBV6-2 or TRBV6-3, with 9 bases fitting TRBD2. Germline values: CDR1 MNHEY, CDR2 SVGEGT. After removal of 2 bases from V and 2 bases from J, the junction contained 9 bases not matched to a gene. This CDR3 is built from 17 residues.

This clonotype has a count of ten or more. The rearrangement links TRBV30 to TRBJ1-5; 7 nucleotides align to TRBD1. Germline V gene sequence: CDR1 GTSNPN, CDR2 SVGIG (reference sequence). This CDR3 has 12 residues. V dropped 4 bases and J dropped 5; count of bases not matched to a gene: 2. The CDR3 here is CAWTQGDQPQHF. The CDR3 bases are TGTGCCTGGACCCAGGGGGATCAGCCCCAGCATTTT. The variable domain in full, with the rest retrieved from reference TRBV30 and TRBJ1-5, is SQTIHQWPATLVQPVGSPLSLECTVEGTSNPNLYWYRQAAGRGLQLLFYSVGIGQISSEVPQNLSASRPQDRQFILSSKKLLLSDSGFYLCAWTQGDQPQHFGDGTRLSIL.

This clonotype came up many times. This may be a read error: a much more frequent sequence differs by one nucleotide. The gene calls are TRBV6-5 and TRBJ2-2; D call uncertain. CDR1 is MNHEY and CDR2 is SVGAGI in the germline V gene. This CDR3 spans 11 amino acids. V lost 2 bases, J lost 6 bases, and 1 base lay in between. CDR3 in DNA: TGTGCCAGCAGTTACCCCGGGGAGCTGTTTTTT. Translating it yields CASSYPGELFF.

This clonotype came up many times. The gene calls are TRBV24-1 and TRBJ1-5; D not resolved. CDR1 KGHDR and CDR2 SFDVKD come from the germline V gene. The CDR3 consists of 15 residues. V dropped 5 bases and J dropped 2 bases, with 12 bases sitting between them. The CDR3 sequence is CATSAFAVGNQPQHF. The CDR3 DNA reads TGTGCCACCAGTGCTTTTGCAGTGGGCAATCAGCCCCAGCATTTT.

This clonotype has a count of ten or more. The J gene is TRBJ2-5, the V gene TRBV20-1; 12 nucleotides line up with TRBD1. Germline V CDR1 and CDR2: DFQATT, SNEGSKA (reference sequence). V lost 5 bases to trimming and J lost 2 bases; unmatched junction nucleotides: 3. CDR3 size: 14 residues. The CDR3 DNA reads TGCAGTGCTTGGGACAGGGGGCAACAAGAGACCCAGTACTTC. Protein: CSAWDRGQQETQYF.

The sample holds many counts of this clonotype. The genes are TRBV20-1 and TRBJ2-3; D is undetermined. The V gene's germline CDR1 is DFQATT and CDR2 SNEGSKA (reference sequence). The V end was cut by 5 bases, the J end by 1 base, with 7 bases between. The CDR3 loop spans 12 amino acids. The CDR3 region is CSAGRGTDTQYF. In DNA, the CDR3 is TGCAGTGCTGGCCGGGGCACAGATACGCAGTATTTT.

This clonotype was found a few times. The rearrangement joins TRBV9 to TRBJ2-5; D is perhaps TRBD2 (7 bases). Deletions cut 0 bases from V and 5 bases from J, with 17 bases between. This CDR3 has 16 amino acids. Germline values: CDR1 SGDLS, CDR2 YYNGEE. This CDR3 is CASSVGTAGFGETQYF. In DNA, the CDR3 is TGTGCCAGCAGCGTAGGGACAGCGGGATTTGGGGAGACCCAGTACTTC.

This clonotype was seen repeatedly, ten times or more. CDR3: CASSPPGSDEQYF. CDR3 coding DNA: TGTGCCAGCAGCCCCCCCGGGTCGGACGAGCAGTACTTC. The rearrangement joins TRBV5-5 to TRBJ2-7; no clear D gene. In germline, CDR1 is SGHKS, CDR2 YYEKEE (reference sequence). V lost 4 bases to trimming and J lost 5 bases, with 13 bases between them. The CDR3 runs to 13 residues.

The J gene is TRBJ2-1, the V gene TRBV7-2, with 11 bases lining up with TRBD1. This CDR3 region has 15 residues. The V gene end was trimmed by 5 bases and the J gene end by 6 bases; junction bases not matched to a gene: 6. The germline V gene has CDR1 SGHTA and CDR2 FQGNSA. The CDR3 reads CASSESGQGVNEQFF. The CDR3 nucleotides read TGTGCCAGCAGCGAGTCGGGACAGGGGGTCAATGAGCAGTTCTTC.

This clonotype was recorded a few times. The chain employs TRBV24-1 and TRBJ1-6; D ambiguous. The length of the CDR3 is 14 residues. V was trimmed by 9 bases and J by 5 bases, leaving 13 bases between them. CDR1 KGHDR and CDR2 SFDVKD come from the germline V gene. CDR3 coding DNA: TGTGCCACCCCCCCGGACGGAAATAATTCACCCCTCCACTTT. It yields the protein CATPPDGNNSPLHF.

This clonotype appeared many times. The genes are TRBV3-1 and TRBJ1-1; D gene ambiguous. This CDR3 is 17 amino acids long. The ends were cut back, 0 bases at V and 2 bases at J, with 16 bases in the middle. Germline V gives CDR1 LGHDT, CDR2 YNNKEL (reference sequence). The CDR3 reads CASSQDHLRVGNTEAFF. CDR3 coding DNA: TGTGCCAGCAGCCAAGATCATCTCCGAGTGGGTAACACTGAAGCTTTCTTT.

This clonotype was counted between two and nine times. The genes are TRBV28 and TRBJ2-7; 14 positions match TRBD2. The CDR3 is made up of 17 amino acids. V shed 2 bases and J 6 bases; nucleotides not matched to a gene: 9. Germline V gene data show CDR1 as MDHEN and CDR2 as SYDVKM. CDR3 nucleotide sequence: TGTGCCAGCAGTTTAACCGGGACTAGCGGGAGTTTAGGCGAGCAGTACTTC. It encodes CASSLTGTSGSLGEQYF. Looking up the rest from reference TRBV28 and TRBJ2-7 gives the full variable domain: DVKVTQSSRYLVKRTGEKVFLECVQDMDHENMFWYRQDPGLGLRLIYFSYDVKMKEKGDIPEGYSVSREKKERFSLILESASTNQTSMYLCASSLTGTSGSLGEQYFGPGTRLTVT.

This clonotype occurred a few times. The genes are TRBV11-2 and TRBJ1-2; D gene uncertain. The ends were cut back, 1 base at V and 0 bases at J, with 6 bases in the middle. This CDR3 contains 14 residues. CDR1 and CDR2 from the germline V gene are SGHAT and FQNNGV. The CDR3 region is CASSLGQTNYGYTF. CDR3 sequence (DNA): TGTGCCAGCAGCTTAGGGCAGACTAACTATGGCTACACCTTC.

Many counts were recorded for this clonotype. This sequence joins TRBV5-1 and TRBJ2-3; possible D gene TRBD2, 5 bases. The germline V and J ends were trimmed by 1 base and 5 bases, with 8 bases remaining between them. The CDR3 is 13 residues long. Per the germline V gene, CDR1 is SGHRS and CDR2 is YFSETQ. CDR3: CASSLTLGDTQYF. In DNA form, the CDR3 reads TGCGCCAGCAGCTTGACACTAGGAGATACGCAGTATTTT.

This clonotype was seen ten or more times. V usage is TRBV11-2 and J usage is TRBJ2-7; TRBD2 matches at 8 bases. Germline lookup yields CDR1 SGHAT and CDR2 FQNNGV. The CDR3 sequence is 16 residues long. The V and J ends lost 1 base and 4 bases, in that order; junction bases with no gene match: 9. CDR3 protein: CASSLASVSGIYEQYF. CDR3 in DNA: TGTGCCAGCAGCTTAGCTAGTGTTAGCGGGATTTACGAGCAGTACTTC.

This clonotype was recorded at least ten times. This chain joins TRBV12-3 or TRBV12-4 and TRBJ2-3; D possibly corresponds to TRBD2 (5 bases). The length of the CDR3 is 15 residues. V lost 3 bases and J 0 bases, leaving 10 bases between the germline ends. The CDR3 DNA is TGTGCCAGCAGTTTCGGGGTTTCTAGCACAGATACGCAGTATTTT. This gives the protein CASSFGVSSTDTQYF.

This clonotype was seen ten or more times. The chain employs TRBV9 and TRBJ2-7; D possibly matches TRBD1 or TRBD2 (5 bases each). Trimming removed 4 bases at V and 2 bases at J, with 13 bases between. The CDR3 sequence is 14 residues long. Germline V gene lookup returns CDR1 SGDLS and CDR2 YYNGEE. CDR3 DNA sequence: TGTGCCAGCAGCCGAAGGGACCGACCCTACGAGCAGTACTTC. Its translation: CASSRRDRPYEQYF.